This T cell receptor beta chain was identified during a study of blood T cell repertoires in COVID-19. Assay: immunoSEQ multiplex PCR; the TCRdb copy retains only in-frame clones and omits some. The profile shows 45,000 to 70,000 clones, about 80% of them singletons. The CDR3 has 17 amino acids. Germline V gene lookup returns CDR1 WNHNN and CDR2 SYGVQD (reference sequence). The V gene lost 3 bases and the J gene lost 4 bases, with 21 bases spanning the gap. This chain links TRBV10-1 with TRBJ1-2; D is uncertain. Material: peripheral blood. The sequence derives from a woman aged 60-70 years with acute or convalescent COVID-19. CDR3 in DNA: TGCGCCAGCAGTGAAAGTAGGCAGGCTTTAATCCCCTATGGCTACACCTTC. Its protein is CASSESRQALIPYGYTF.